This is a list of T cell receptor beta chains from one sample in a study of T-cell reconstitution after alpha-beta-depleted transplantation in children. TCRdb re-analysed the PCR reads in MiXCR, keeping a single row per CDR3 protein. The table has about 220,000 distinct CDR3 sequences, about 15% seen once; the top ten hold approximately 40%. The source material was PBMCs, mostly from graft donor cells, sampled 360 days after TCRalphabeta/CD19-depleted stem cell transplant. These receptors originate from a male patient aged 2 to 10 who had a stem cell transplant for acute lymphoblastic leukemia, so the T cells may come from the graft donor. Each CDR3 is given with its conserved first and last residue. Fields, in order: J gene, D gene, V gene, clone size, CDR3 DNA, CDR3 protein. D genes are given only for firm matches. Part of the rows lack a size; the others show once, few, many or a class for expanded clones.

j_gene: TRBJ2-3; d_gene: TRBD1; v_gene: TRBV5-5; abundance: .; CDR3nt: TGTGCCAGCAGCGCTATGACAGGGTGGGCAGATACGCAGTATTTT; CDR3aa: CASSAMTGWADTQYF
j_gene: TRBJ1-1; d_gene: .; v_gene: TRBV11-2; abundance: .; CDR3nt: TGTGCCAGCAGCTTAGAGGTCAGGGGCACGATGAACACTGAAGCTTTCTTT; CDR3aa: CASSLEVRGTMNTEAFF
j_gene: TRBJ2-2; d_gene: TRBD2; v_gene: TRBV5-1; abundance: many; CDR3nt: TGCGCCAGCAGCTTTGGACTAGCGAACACCGGGGAGCTGTTTTTT; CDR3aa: CASSFGLANTGELFF
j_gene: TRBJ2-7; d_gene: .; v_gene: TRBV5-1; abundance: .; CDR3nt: TGCGCCAGCAGCTTGGGACTAGGCCTAACCTACGAGCAGTACTTC; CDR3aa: CASSLGLGLTYEQYF
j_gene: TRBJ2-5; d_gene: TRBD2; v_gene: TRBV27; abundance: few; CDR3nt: TGTGCCAGCAGTTTAAGGGTGACTAGCGGGGAGACCCAGTACTTC; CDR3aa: CASSLRVTSGETQYF
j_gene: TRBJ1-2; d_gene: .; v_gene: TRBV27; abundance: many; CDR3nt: TGTGCCAGCAGTTTAGGAGGAGGCGATGGCTACACCTTC; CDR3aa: CASSLGGGDGYTF
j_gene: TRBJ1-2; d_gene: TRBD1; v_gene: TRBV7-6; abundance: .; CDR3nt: TGTGCCAGCAGCCACCGGACAGGGATAAATGGCTACACCTTC; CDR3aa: CASSHRTGINGYTF
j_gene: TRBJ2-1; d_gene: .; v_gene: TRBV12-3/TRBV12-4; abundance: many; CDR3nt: TGTGCCAGCACTCCTGGAGGGTTCTATGAGCAGTTCTTC; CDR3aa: CASTPGGFYEQFF
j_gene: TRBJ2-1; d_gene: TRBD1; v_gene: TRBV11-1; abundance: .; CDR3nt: TGTGCCAGCAGCTTAGCGTCGGCCGGCAGGGGGCTTAACAATGAGCAGTTCTTC; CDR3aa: CASSLASAGRGLNNEQFF
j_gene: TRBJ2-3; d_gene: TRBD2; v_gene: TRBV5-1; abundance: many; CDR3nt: TGCGCCAGCAGCTTGTCGGTTGTCAGCGGGGTCCACATCACAGATACGCAGTATTTT; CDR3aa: CASSLSVVSGVHITDTQYF
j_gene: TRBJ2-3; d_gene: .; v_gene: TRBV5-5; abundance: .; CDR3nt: TGTGCCAGCAGCTTGGCGGAATGGGATACGCAGTATTTT; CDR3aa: CASSLAEWDTQYF
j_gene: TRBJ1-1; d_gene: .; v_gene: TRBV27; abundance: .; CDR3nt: TGTGCCAGCAGTTTAACGACAGGTCCGCCTTTCTTT; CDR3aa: CASSLTTGPPFF
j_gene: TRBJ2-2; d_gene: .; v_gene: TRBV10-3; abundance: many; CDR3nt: TGTGCCATCAGTGAGGAGAGCGCGAACACCGGGGAGCTGTTTTTT; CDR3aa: CAISEESANTGELFF
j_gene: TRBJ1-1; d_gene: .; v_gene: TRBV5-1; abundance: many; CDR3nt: TGCGCCAGCAGCCCACTGGGGCAGAACACTGAAGCTTTCTTT; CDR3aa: CASSPLGQNTEAFF
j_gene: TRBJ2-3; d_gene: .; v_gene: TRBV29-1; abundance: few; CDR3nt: TGCAGCGTTGTTAAATCAGATACGCAGTATTTT; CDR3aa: CSVVKSDTQYF
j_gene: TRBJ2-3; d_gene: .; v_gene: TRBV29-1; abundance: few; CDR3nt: TGCAGCGTTGAACAGGCCTTGGAGACGCAGTATTTT; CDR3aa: CSVEQALETQYF
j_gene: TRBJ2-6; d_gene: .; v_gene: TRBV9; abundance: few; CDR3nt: TGTGCCAGCAGCGTAGAAGCCCAAGGATCTGGGGCCAACGTCCTGACTTTC; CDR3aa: CASSVEAQGSGANVLTF
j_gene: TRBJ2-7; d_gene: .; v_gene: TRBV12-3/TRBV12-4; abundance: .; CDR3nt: TGTGCCAGCAGTTTTCGGCCCAGCTCCTACGAGCAGTACTTC; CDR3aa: CASSFRPSSYEQYF
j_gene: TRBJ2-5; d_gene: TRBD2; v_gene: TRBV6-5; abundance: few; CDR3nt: TGTGCCAGCAGTTATGTGCAATGGGGGACTAGTAATAAAGAGACCCAGTACTTC; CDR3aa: CASSYVQWGTSNKETQYF
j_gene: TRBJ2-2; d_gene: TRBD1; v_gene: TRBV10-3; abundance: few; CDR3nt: TGTGCCATCAGTGAATTAGGACAGGGATCCACCGGGGAGCTGTTTTTT; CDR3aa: CAISELGQGSTGELFF
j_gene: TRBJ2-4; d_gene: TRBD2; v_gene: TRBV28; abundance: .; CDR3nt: TGTGCCAGCAGTTCCACCGGGGGGGCCGTCAAAAACATTCAGTACTTC; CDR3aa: CASSSTGGAVKNIQYF
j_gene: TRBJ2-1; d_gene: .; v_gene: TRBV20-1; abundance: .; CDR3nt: TGCAGTGCTAGTCTACCTAGCTCCTCCTACAATGAGCAGTTCTTC; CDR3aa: CSASLPSSSYNEQFF
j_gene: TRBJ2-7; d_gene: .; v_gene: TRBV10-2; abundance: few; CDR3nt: TGCGCCAGCAGTGAGACTACGGTCTCCTACGAGCAGTACTTC; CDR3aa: CASSETTVSYEQYF
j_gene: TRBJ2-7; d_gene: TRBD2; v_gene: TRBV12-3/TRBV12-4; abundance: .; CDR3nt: TGTGCCAGCAGTAGACTAGCGGGAGTTGTTTACGAGCAGTACTTC; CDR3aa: CASSRLAGVVYEQYF
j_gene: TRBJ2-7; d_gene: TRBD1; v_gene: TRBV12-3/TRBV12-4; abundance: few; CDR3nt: TGTGCCAGCAGTCCCGAGGGCAGGGGGCCGCAACTCTACGAGCAGTACTTC; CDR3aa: CASSPEGRGPQLYEQYF
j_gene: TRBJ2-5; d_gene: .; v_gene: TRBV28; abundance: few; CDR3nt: TGTGCCAGCAGATTACGATCTCAAGAGACCCAGTACTTC; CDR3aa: CASRLRSQETQYF
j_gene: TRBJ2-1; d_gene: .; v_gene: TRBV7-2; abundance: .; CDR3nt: TGTGCCAGCAGCTTAGAAGGTGTCTCCTACAATGAGCAGTTCTTC; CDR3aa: CASSLEGVSYNEQFF
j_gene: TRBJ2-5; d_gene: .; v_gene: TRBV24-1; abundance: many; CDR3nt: TGTGCCACCAGTGATCCCGGGAACGGAGAAGAGACCCAGTACTTC; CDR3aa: CATSDPGNGEETQYF
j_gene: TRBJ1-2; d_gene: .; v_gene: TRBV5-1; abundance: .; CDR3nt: TGCGCCAGCAGCTTGCACTTCACAGGGCCTAACCAAAACTATGGCTACACCTTC; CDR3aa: CASSLHFTGPNQNYGYTF
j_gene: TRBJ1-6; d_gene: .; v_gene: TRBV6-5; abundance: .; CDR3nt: TGTGCCAGCAGTTACACGGTTGGGAATTCACCCCTCCACTTT; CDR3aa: CASSYTVGNSPLHF
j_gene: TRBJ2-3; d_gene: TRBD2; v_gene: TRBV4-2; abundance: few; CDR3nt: TGTGCCAGCAGCCAAGAAATCCTAGCGGGGGGTAATTTCGATACGCAGTATTTT; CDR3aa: CASSQEILAGGNFDTQYF
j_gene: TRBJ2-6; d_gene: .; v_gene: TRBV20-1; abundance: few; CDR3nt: TGCAGTGCTAGCCCCGGGGACTCTGGGGCCAACGTCCTGACTTTC; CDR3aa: CSASPGDSGANVLTF
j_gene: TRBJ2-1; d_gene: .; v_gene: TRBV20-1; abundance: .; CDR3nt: TGCAGTGCTACTCGATCCGGGACACTTAGATACAATGAGCAGTTCTTC; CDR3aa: CSATRSGTLRYNEQFF
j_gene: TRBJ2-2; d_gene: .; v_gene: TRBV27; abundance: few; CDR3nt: TGTGCCAGCAGTTTAATCTCGGGCACCGGGGAGCTGTTTTTT; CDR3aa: CASSLISGTGELFF
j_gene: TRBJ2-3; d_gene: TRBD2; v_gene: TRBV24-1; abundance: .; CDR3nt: TGTGCCACCACCCCGGGAGGCTTCACAGATACGCAGTATTTT; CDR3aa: CATTPGGFTDTQYF
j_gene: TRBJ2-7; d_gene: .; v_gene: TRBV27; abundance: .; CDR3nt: TGTGCCAGCAGTCCAAGGGCCTTGAGCTCCTACGAGCAGTACTTC; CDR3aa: CASSPRALSSYEQYF
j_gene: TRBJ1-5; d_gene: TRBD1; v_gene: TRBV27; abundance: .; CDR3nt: TGTGCCAGCACTTCCAGGACAGGCCCTCCCAATCAGCCCCAGCATTTT; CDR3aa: CASTSRTGPPNQPQHF
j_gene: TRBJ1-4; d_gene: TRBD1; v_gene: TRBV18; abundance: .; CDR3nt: TGTGCCAGCTCACGGGACAGGTCAGGAGAAAAACTGTTTTTT; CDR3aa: CASSRDRSGEKLFF
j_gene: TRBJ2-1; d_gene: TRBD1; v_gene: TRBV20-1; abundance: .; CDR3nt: TGCAGTGCTCCCGACAGGGGGAAAAACAATGAGCAGTTCTTC; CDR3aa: CSAPDRGKNNEQFF
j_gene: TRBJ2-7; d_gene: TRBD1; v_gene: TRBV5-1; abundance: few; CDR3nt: TGCGCCAGCAGATCCGACAGGGCCCCTCTGGGCGAGCAGTACTTC; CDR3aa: CASRSDRAPLGEQYF
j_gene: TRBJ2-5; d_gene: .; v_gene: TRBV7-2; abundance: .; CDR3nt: TGTGCCAGCAGCGTAACAGGTGGACAAGAGACCCAGTACTTC; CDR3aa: CASSVTGGQETQYF
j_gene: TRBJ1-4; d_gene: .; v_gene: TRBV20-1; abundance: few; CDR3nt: TGCAGTGCTAGAACGGGGGCGGATGAAAAACTGTTTTTT; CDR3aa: CSARTGADEKLFF
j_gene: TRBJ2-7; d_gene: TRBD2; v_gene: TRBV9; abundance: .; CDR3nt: TGTGCCAGCAGCGACGCTAGCGGGAGCGGTGACGAGCAGTACTTC; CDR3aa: CASSDASGSGDEQYF
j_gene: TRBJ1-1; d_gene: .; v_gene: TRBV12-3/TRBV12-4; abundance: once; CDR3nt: TGTGCCAGCAGTCCCGAATGGGCCACTGAAGCTTTCTTT; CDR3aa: CASSPEWATEAFF
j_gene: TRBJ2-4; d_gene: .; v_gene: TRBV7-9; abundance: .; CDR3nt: TGTGCCAGCAGCTTTGGCAAAGCCAAAAACATTCAGTACTTC; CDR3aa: CASSFGKAKNIQYF
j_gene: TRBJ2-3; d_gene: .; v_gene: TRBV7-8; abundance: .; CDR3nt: TGTGCCAGCAGCTTAGCTGAGCCGCATACGCAGTATTTT; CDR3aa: CASSLAEPHTQYF
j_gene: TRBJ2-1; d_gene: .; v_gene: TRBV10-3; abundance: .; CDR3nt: TGTGCCATCAGTGAGTTTGTCAGGCGGAAAATCGTACATGATCAGTTCTTC; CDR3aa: CAISEFVRRKIVHDQFF
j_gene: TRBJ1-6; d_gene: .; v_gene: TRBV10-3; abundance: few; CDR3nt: TGTGCCATCAGTGAGTCGGGCCAGGGAAAGGAATCACCCCTCCACTTT; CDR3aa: CAISESGQGKESPLHF
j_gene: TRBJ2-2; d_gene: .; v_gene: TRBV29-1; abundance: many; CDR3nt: TGCAGCGGCCAGGGAGGCGGGGAGCTGTTTTTT; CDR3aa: CSGQGGGELFF
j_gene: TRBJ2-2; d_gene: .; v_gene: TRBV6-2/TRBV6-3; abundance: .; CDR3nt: TGTGCCAGCAGTTACTCCATGGGGGGGAACACCGGGGAGCTGTTTTTT; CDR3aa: CASSYSMGGNTGELFF
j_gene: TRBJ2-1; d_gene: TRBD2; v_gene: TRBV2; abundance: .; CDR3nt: TGTGCCAGCAGTGAAGCAGGGACTAGCGGGTTTCGTCGTTCTTACAATGAGCAGTTCTTC; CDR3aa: CASSEAGTSGFRRSYNEQFF
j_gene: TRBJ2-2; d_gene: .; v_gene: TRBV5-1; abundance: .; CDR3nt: TGCGCCAGCAGCTTTCGAGGGTCTGGGAGCACCGGGGAGCTGTTTTTT; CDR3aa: CASSFRGSGSTGELFF
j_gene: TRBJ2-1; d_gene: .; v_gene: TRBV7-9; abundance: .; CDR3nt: TGTGCCAGCAGCTTAGCTCTCCACAGGGAACAGTACAATGAGCAGTTCTTC; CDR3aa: CASSLALHREQYNEQFF
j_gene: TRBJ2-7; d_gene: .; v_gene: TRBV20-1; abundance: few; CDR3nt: TGCAGTGCCCGTGGTGTGGCAGGCCCGAGCTCCTACGAGCAGTACTTC; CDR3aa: CSARGVAGPSSYEQYF
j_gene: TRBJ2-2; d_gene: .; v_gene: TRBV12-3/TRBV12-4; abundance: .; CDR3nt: TGTGCCAGCAGGGTTTCGGGCGGGGCCTCTGGCACCGGGGAGCTGTTTTTT; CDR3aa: CASRVSGGASGTGELFF
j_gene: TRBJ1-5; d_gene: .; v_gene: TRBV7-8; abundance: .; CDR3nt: TGTGCCAGCAGCTTACCGCTCCGGCTTCAAGTCGGTAATCAGCCCCAGCATTTT; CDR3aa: CASSLPLRLQVGNQPQHF
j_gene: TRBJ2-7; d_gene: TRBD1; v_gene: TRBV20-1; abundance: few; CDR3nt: TGCAGTGCTTTGCCCCGAACAGGGGTTTATGTCGAGCAGTACTTC; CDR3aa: CSALPRTGVYVEQYF
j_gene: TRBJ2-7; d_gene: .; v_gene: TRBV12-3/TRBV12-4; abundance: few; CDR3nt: TGTGCCAGCAGTTTACAGGACACCGCCTACGAGCAGTACTTC; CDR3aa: CASSLQDTAYEQYF
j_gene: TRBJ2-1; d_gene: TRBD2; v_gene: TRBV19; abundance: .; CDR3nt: TGTGCCAGTAAGGGCGGGGGAACTTACAATGAGCAGTTCTTC; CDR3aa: CASKGGGTYNEQFF